A selection of T cell receptor gamma chains follows, all from one sample in a study of gammadelta T cells in human blood. TCRdb re-called clones from the RT-PCR reads via CATT. Of some 120 gamma-chain clones listed, 30% to 40% are singletons. What was sequenced was Vgamma9Vdelta2 gamma-delta T cells from cord blood. The receptor source for this set is a newborn. CDR3s leave out the opening cysteine and the closing phenylalanine or tryptophan. The order of the fields is V gene, J gene, CDR3 length, CDR3 protein.

V gene: TRGV9; J gene: TRGJP; CDR3 length: 11; CDR3 protein: ALWEVRKKIKV
V gene: TRGV10; J gene: TRGJ1/TRGJ2; CDR3 length: 12; CDR3 protein: AAWDPLNYYKKL
V gene: TRGV10; J gene: TRGJ1/TRGJ2; CDR3 length: 9; CDR3 protein: AAWSHREKL
V gene: TRGV9; J gene: TRGJP1; CDR3 length: 13; CDR3 protein: ALWEPSVTGWFKI
V gene: TRGV2; J gene: TRGJ1/TRGJ2; CDR3 length: 11; CDR3 protein: ATWTENYYKKL
V gene: TRGV2; J gene: TRGJP1; CDR3 length: 13; CDR3 protein: ATWDGPVTGWFKI
V gene: TRGV10; J gene: TRGJP2; CDR3 length: 11; CDR3 protein: AAWDFSDWIKT
V gene: TRGV5; J gene: TRGJ1/TRGJ2; CDR3 length: 12; CDR3 protein: ATWDRRNYYKKL
V gene: TRGV4; J gene: TRGJ1/TRGJ2; CDR3 length: 12; CDR3 protein: ATWDGSNYYKKL
V gene: TRGV10; J gene: TRGJP1; CDR3 length: 12; CDR3 protein: AAWDRNTGWFKI
V gene: TRGV10; J gene: TRGJP1; CDR3 length: 10; CDR3 protein: AAWDTGWFKI
V gene: TRGV8; J gene: TRGJP1; CDR3 length: 12; CDR3 protein: ATWSYTTGWFKI
V gene: TRGV10; J gene: TRGJP1; CDR3 length: 10; CDR3 protein: AAWLTGWFKI
V gene: TRGV3; J gene: TRGJP2; CDR3 length: 9; CDR3 protein: ATWDRRIKT
V gene: TRGV9; J gene: TRGJP; CDR3 length: 12; CDR3 protein: ALWEVLGKKIKV
V gene: TRGV9; J gene: TRGJP; CDR3 length: 14; CDR3 protein: ALWEVQELGKKIKV
V gene: TRGV9; J gene: TRGJP1; CDR3 length: 13; CDR3 protein: ALWEPSVSGWFKI
V gene: TRGV10; J gene: TRGJP1; CDR3 length: 7; CDR3 protein: AACWFKI
V gene: TRGV9; J gene: TRGJP; CDR3 length: 14; CDR3 protein: ALWEAQELGKKIKV
V gene: TRGV9; J gene: TRGJ1/TRGJ2; CDR3 length: 10; CDR3 protein: ALWEGAYKKL